The rows below give T cell receptor beta chains drawn from one sample of a study of regulatory T cells in long-lasting Graves disease. One entry per CDR3 protein, called by TCRdb with MiXCR from the multiplex PCR reads. The table lists 300,000 to 400,000 distinct CDR3 sequences, about 16% of them singletons. The sequencing here drew on peripheral blood mononuclear cells (PBMCs), taken at new diagnosis, from a patient treated with antithyroid drugs. These TCRs come from a female donor with Graves disease. Each CDR3 is given with its conserved first and last residue. A D gene is named only where the DNA matches it firmly. Size is omitted from some rows. Given values are once, few, many or a class for expanded clones.

abundance	j_gene	d_gene	v_gene	CDR3aa	CDR3nt
.	TRBJ2-7	.	TRBV19	CASSTGGGNEQYF	TGTGCCAGTAGTACCGGGGGAGGAAACGAGCAGTACTTC
many	TRBJ2-7	TRBD2	TRBV4-3	CASSHSLGAGGYEQYF	TGCGCCAGCAGCCATAGTCTGGGCGCGGGAGGCTACGAGCAGTACTTC
many	TRBJ1-5	.	TRBV27	CASSNAGSNQPQHF	TGTGCCAGCAGTAACGCAGGTAGCAATCAGCCCCAGCATTTT
many	TRBJ2-1	TRBD2	TRBV12-3/TRBV12-4	CASRHRMGLAGARSYNEQFF	TGTGCCAGCAGACATCGCATGGGACTAGCGGGAGCTCGGTCCTACAATGAGCAGTTCTTC
many	TRBJ2-3	.	TRBV20-1	CSARALTDTQYF	TGCAGTGCTAGGGCACTTACAGATACGCAGTATTTT
many	TRBJ1-1	.	TRBV15	CATSRSTGYPFF	TGTGCCACCAGCAGATCCACAGGTTACCCTTTCTTT
many	TRBJ1-4	.	TRBV12-3/TRBV12-4	CASRGLYPSEKLFF	TGTGCCAGCAGGGGGCTATACCCCAGTGAAAAACTGTTTTTT
.	TRBJ2-1	TRBD2	TRBV6-1	CATHTSGGYNEQFF	TGTGCCACGCACACTAGCGGGGGCTACAATGAGCAGTTCTTC
many	TRBJ2-6	.	TRBV7-2	CASSPRTFSGANVLTF	TGTGCCAGCAGCCCCCGTACTTTCTCTGGGGCCAACGTCCTGACTTTC
many	TRBJ2-4	TRBD1	TRBV5-5	CASSTGTVWNIQYF	TGTGCCAGCAGCACTGGGACAGTTTGGAACATTCAGTACTTC
many	TRBJ1-1	.	TRBV28	CASQDSGYTEAFF	TGTGCCAGTCAGGACTCGGGGTACACTGAAGCTTTCTTT
many	TRBJ2-7	.	TRBV6-2/TRBV6-3	CASTWDHEQYF	TGTGCCAGCACATGGGACCACGAGCAGTACTTC
.	TRBJ2-3	.	TRBV30	CAWSDPRSTDTRYF	TGTGCCTGGAGTGACCCCCGGAGCACAGATACGCGGTATTTT
many	TRBJ2-2	TRBD2	TRBV7-2	CASEDGRANTGELFF	TGTGCCAGCGAAGATGGGAGGGCGAACACCGGGGAGCTGTTTTTT
.	TRBJ1-1	TRBD1	TRBV30	CAWIRTGGVVNTEAFF	TGTGCCTGGATCAGGACAGGGGGCGTCGTGAACACTGAAGCTTTCTTT
few	TRBJ2-5	.	TRBV4-1	CASSQVTPQETQYF	TGCGCCAGCAGCCAAGTCACCCCCCAAGAGACCCAGTACTTC
few	TRBJ1-2	.	TRBV9	CASSGPPFVYGYTF	TGTGCCAGCAGCGGTCCCCCCTTTGTCTATGGCTACACCTTC
.	TRBJ1-5	.	TRBV10-1	CASSDVRHQPQHF	TGCGCCAGCAGTGATGTGCGCCATCAGCCCCAGCATTTT
many	TRBJ2-7	TRBD2	TRBV27	CASSSIWGGTAGNEQYF	TGTGCCAGCAGTTCGATTTGGGGGGGGACGGCGGGTAACGAGCAGTACTTC
few	TRBJ1-6	.	TRBV7-8	CASSFGFSPLHF	TGTGCCAGCAGCTTCGGGTTTTCACCCCTCCACTTT
few	TRBJ2-1	TRBD1	TRBV6-2/TRBV6-3	CATRDRYNEQFF	TGTGCCACCCGGGACAGGTACAATGAGCAGTTCTTC
few	TRBJ1-5	TRBD1	TRBV27	CASSSDRGSNQPQHF	TGTGCCAGCAGTTCTGACAGGGGGAGCAATCAGCCCCAGCATTTT
many	TRBJ1-4	.	TRBV12-3/TRBV12-4	CASSPTVNNEKLFF	TGTGCCAGCAGTCCGACAGTAAATAATGAAAAACTGTTTTTT
many	TRBJ2-7	TRBD1	TRBV12-3/TRBV12-4	CASSLFQGDSYEQYF	TGTGCCAGCAGTTTATTCCAGGGGGACTCCTACGAGCAGTACTTC
many	TRBJ2-3	TRBD2	TRBV24-1	CATRGLAGGSDTQYF	TGTGCCACCAGAGGACTAGCGGGAGGATCAGATACGCAGTATTTT
.	TRBJ2-1	TRBD2	TRBV7-2	CASSLVLAGGPAYNEQFF	TGTGCCAGCAGCTTAGTCTTAGCGGGAGGGCCTGCCTACAATGAGCAGTTCTTC
many	TRBJ1-4	.	TRBV12-3/TRBV12-4	CASSLGRPPTNEKLFF	TGTGCCAGCAGTCTGGGCCGTCCCCCAACTAATGAAAAACTGTTTTTT